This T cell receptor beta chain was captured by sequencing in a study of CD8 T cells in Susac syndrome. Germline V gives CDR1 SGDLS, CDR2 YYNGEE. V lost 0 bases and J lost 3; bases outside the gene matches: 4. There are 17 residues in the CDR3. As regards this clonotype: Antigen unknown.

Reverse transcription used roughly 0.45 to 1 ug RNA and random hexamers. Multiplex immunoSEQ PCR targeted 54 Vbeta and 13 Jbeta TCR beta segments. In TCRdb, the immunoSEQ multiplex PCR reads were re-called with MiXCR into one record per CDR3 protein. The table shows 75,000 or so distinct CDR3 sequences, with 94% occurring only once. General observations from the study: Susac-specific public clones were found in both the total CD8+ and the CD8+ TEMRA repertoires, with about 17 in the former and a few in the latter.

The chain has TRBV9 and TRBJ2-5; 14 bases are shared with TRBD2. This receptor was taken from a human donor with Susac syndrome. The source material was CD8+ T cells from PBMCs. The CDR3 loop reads CASSVAPGLAGEETQYF. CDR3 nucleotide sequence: TGTGCCAGCAGCGTAGCACCGGGACTAGCGGGGGAAGAGACCCAGTACTTC.